The entry that follows covers one T cell receptor (beta chain) sequence. This clonotype was seen many times. This receptor's antigen is unknown. Qualities for individual bases were not recorded, and no much larger clone is one base off. Sequencing relied on an Illumina HiSeq 2500. Quantitative 5'-RACE with molecular barcodes was the method used to prepare the TCR beta libraries. The source study handled its data this way. A new computational method, built on a probabilistic model of VDJ rearrangement, was used to identify disease-linked TCR variants. TCRdb took the public reads, trimmed them with fastp at Q25, ran MiXCR for clone calling and kept in-frame beta chains. Each CDR3 protein gets just one entry, which takes the most common genes and DNA from the rows behind it. The authors' filters were not applied to this entry. The sample profile shows 200,000 to 300,000 distinct CDR3 sequences; 8.6% of them were found once. Clones ranked in the top ten supply nearly 7% of the sample.

This entry belongs to a study of CD8 T cells in ankylosing spondylitis (dated by TCRdb to about 2017). Concerning the study at large: To find TCR variants linked to disease, the study profiled T cell receptor beta repertoires in ankylosing spondylitis patients and healthy donors. In total, the full study cohort was made up of some 110 healthy donors and 25 ankylosing spondylitis patients. Peripheral blood samples were taken, and synovial fluid was additionally collected from ankylosing spondylitis patients.

The junction shows trimming of 5 bases on V and 8 bases on J, and the gene matches do not reach 2 bases of it. The CDR3 numbers 13 residues from cysteine through phenylalanine. Left in the record is the CDR3 DNA by itself, 39 bases read in frame from the first base. Sequences SGHVS (CDR1) and FNYEAQ (CDR2) are obtained from the germline V gene. Study-wide findings and limitations: The disease-linked clones were reported to be significantly enriched in matched synovial fluid samples from ankylosing spondylitis patients. The disease-linked clones had a CD8+ phenotype and were found at relatively low frequencies in peripheral blood. A TCR beta motif made up of 7 to 9 highly homologous amino acid variants appeared to be characteristic of blood from ankylosing spondylitis patients. Some motif variants had previously been reported in the synovial fluid and blood of reactive arthritis patients, which suggests shared mechanisms of disease initiation.

The clonotype originates from a male donor with ankylosing spondylitis or in good health (not recorded which). The rearrangement combines TRBV7-6 with TRBJ2-2, with TRBD1 identical over 10 junction bases. The sample taken for sequencing was blood, either unsorted or a sorted T cell fraction (not recorded which). The DNA sequence is given as TGTGCCAGCAGCCGGACAGGGGGAGGGGAGCTGTTTTTT. This yields the protein CASSRTGGGELFF.